The entry below describes one T cell receptor beta chain. The data were taken from a study of blood T cell repertoires in COVID-19. Study details: The United States, Italy and Spain supplied acute and convalescent COVID-19 samples.

Original methodology: Estimation of nucleated cell counts was performed using reference gene primer amplification. Here immunoSEQ multiplex PCR was the method, and the copy in TCRdb shows in-frame clones only, minus some. V, J and clone size are taken as reported in that table, and D and trimming were inferred from the DNA itself. The sample shows 120,000 or so clones, around 90% of them seen only once. Germline V gives CDR1 SGHTS, CDR2 YDEGEE. The CDR3 extends over 15 amino acids. Trimming took 4 bases from V and 2 from J; bases not matched to a gene: 4. The sequence was collected from a human donor in a cohort sampled during active COVID-19. The source material was peripheral blood. This rearrangement joins TRBV5-8 to TRBJ2-3; TRBD2 agrees at 10 bases. CDR3 in DNA: TGTGCCAGCAGCGGGGGACTAGCGTCCACAGATACGCAGTATTTT. Translating gives CASSGGLASTDTQYF.